What follows is one TCR beta chain and its context. What it binds is not known. All of the donors resided in Nashville, Tennessee, and each was a Caucasian adult. Trimming shortened V by 2 bases and J by 2 bases, and 18 bases separated the two germline ends. The CDR3 consists of 17 residues. CDR1 LGHNT and CDR2 FRNRAP come from the germline V gene. Clones were read by immunoSEQ multiplex PCR, and TCRdb kept only the in-frame ones, dropping some. The sample lists about 2,500,000 clones; approximately 92% were seen once. This sample stems from a study of shared clonotypes between healthy human individuals. Study background: Donors had three CD4 naive, three CD4 memory, two CD8 naive and one CD8 memory plate apiece. Study-level findings and limits: There were few donors, and this limited the genetic and exposure-history diversity represented. Relative to their counterparts shared across all four donors, non-shared clonotypes exhibited diminished generation probabilities.

The sequenced sample consisted of naive CD4+ T cells sorted from blood. Subset specified: CD45RA+ positively selected. V gene TRBV12-5 combines with J gene TRBJ2-5; D may be TRBD2 (6 bases). The clonotype comes from a man between 18 and 29 years old in good health. The CDR3 bases are TGTGCTAGTGGTTTGTCCCGACTAGGAAGGGGTCAAGAGACCCAGTACTTC. Translated, it gives CASGLSRLGRGQETQYF.